Listed here are 9 T cell receptor beta chains from one sample, sequenced in a study of blood T cell repertoires in COVID-19. Repertoires were generated with immunoSEQ multiplex PCR, while TCRdb's copy carries only in-frame clones and drops some. The sample comprises about 150,000 clones, approximately 86% of which are singletons, and less than 3.5% rests with the top ten. The sample consisted of peripheral blood. The receptors come from a man aged 65 to 85 with acute or convalescent COVID-19.

The chain combines TRBV9 with TRBJ1-5; D is ambiguous. This CDR3 is 13 amino acids long. V lost 0 bases and J 7 bases, leaving 8 bases between the germline ends. Germline lookup yields CDR1 SGDLS and CDR2 YYNGEE. Here the CDR3 DNA reads TGTGCCAGCAGCGTAGGTCCCAGGCAGCCCCAGCATTTT. Encoded protein: CASSVGPRQPQHF.

J is TRBJ2-2 and V is TRBV5-1; possibly TRBD2 for D (6 bases). The CDR3 is made up of 15 amino acids. Germline lookup yields CDR1 SGHRS and CDR2 YFSETQ. Trimming cost V 1 base and J 2 bases, with 9 bases left between them. The CDR3 DNA reads TGCGCCAGCAGCTTGAATGCGGGAAACACCGGGGAGCTGTTTTTT. It yields the protein CASSLNAGNTGELFF.

V usage is TRBV19 and J usage is TRBJ2-7; no clear D gene. The CDR3 length is 13 residues. V was trimmed by 0 bases and J by 1 base, leaving 4 bases between them. In germline, CDR1 is LNHDA, CDR2 SQIVND (reference sequence). CDR3 region: CASSIDRSYEQYF. CDR3 in DNA: TGTGCCAGTAGTATAGACAGATCCTACGAGCAGTACTTC.

This sequence joins TRBV10-3 and TRBJ2-3; TRBD1 matches 11 bases. The ends lost 6 bases at V and 3 bases at J; junction bases unmatched: 2. In germline, CDR1 is ENHRY, CDR2 SYGVKD. This CDR3 contains 14 residues. DNA of the CDR3: TGTGCCATCAGGGGGACAGGGGGTACAGATACGCAGTATTTT. This gives the protein CAIRGTGGTDTQYF.

The chain joins TRBV4-2 to TRBJ1-1; D is possibly TRBD1 (6 bases). V lost 2 bases and J lost 1, with 8 bases in between. CDR1 LGHNA and CDR2 YNFKEQ come from the germline V gene. The CDR3 is made up of 14 amino acids. This CDR3 is CASSQPDRNTEAFF. CDR3 bases: TGTGCCAGCAGCCAACCGGACAGGAACACTGAAGCTTTCTTT.

The chain joins TRBV5-1 to TRBJ2-7; D remains unclear. The CDR3 consists of 14 residues. The V gene's germline CDR1 is SGHRS and CDR2 YFSETQ. Trimming removed 4 bases at V and 4 bases at J, with 15 bases between. The CDR3 loop is CASSPLAVEYEQYF. The CDR3 DNA reads TGCGCCAGCAGCCCCTTAGCAGTTGAATACGAGCAGTACTTC. The variable domain in full, completed from reference TRBV5-1 and TRBJ2-7, reads KAGVTQTPRYLIKTRGQQVTLSCSPISGHRSVSWYQQTPGQGLQFLFEYFSETQRNKGNFPGRFSGRQFSNSRSEMNVSTLELGDSALYLCASSPLAVEYEQYFGPGTRLTVT.

This chain links TRBV6-5 with TRBJ2-7, with D perhaps matching TRBD1 (6 bases). The CDR3 is 14 amino acids. The V gene's germline CDR1 is MNHEY and CDR2 SVGAGI. Deletions cut 4 bases from V and 6 bases from J, with 16 bases between. CDR3 loop: CASSFLRGGSEQYF. CDR3 DNA: TGTGCCAGCAGTTTCTTACGAGGGGGATCCGAGCAGTACTTC.

This clone appeared a few times. The gene calls are TRBV5-1 and TRBJ1-2; possibly TRBD1 for D (6 bases). Trimming pared 5 bases from V and 6 bases from J, leaving 17 bases between. The CDR3 is 14 amino acids. The germline V gene encodes CDR1 SGHRS and CDR2 YFSETQ. CDR3 loop: CASSPGQSWDGYTF. In DNA, the CDR3 is TGCGCCAGCAGTCCAGGACAGTCTTGGGATGGCTACACCTTC.

For this clone: One end of the junction varies from germline; a read error may be responsible. The chain uses TRBV5-1 and TRBJ1-1; possible D gene TRBD1, 5 bases. In germline, CDR1 is SGHRS, CDR2 YFSETQ. The CDR3 spans 13 residues. In DNA, the CDR3 is TGCGCCAGCAGCTCAGGGACTGACACAGAAGCTTTCTTT. Amino acid sequence: CASSSGTDTEAFF.